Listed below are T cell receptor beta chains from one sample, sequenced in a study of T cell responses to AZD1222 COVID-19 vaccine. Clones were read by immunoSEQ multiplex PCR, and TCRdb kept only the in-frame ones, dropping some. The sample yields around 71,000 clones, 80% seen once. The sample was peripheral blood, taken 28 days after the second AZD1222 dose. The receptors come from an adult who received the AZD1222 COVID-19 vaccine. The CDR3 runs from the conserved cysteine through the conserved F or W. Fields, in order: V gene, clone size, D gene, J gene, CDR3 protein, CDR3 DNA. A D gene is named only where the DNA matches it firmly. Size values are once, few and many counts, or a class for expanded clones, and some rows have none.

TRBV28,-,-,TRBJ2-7,CASSQSPGASYEQYF,TGTGCCAGCAGCCAGAGCCCGGGGGCTTCCTACGAGCAGTACTTC
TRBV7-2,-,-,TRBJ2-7,CASSLSLDPYEQYF,TGTGCCAGCAGCTTGTCCCTAGACCCCTACGAGCAGTACTTC
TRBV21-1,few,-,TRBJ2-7,CASSKRILAGKRYEQYF,TGTGCCAGCAGCAAGAGAATTCTAGCGGGGAAACGCTACGAGCAGTACTTC
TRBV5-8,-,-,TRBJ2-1,CASSFSNEQFF,TGTGCCAGCAGCTTTTCCAATGAGCAGTTCTTC
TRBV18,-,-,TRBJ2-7,CASSPNQDYEQYF,TGTGCCAGCTCACCTAATCAGGACTACGAGCAGTACTTC
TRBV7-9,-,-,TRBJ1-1,CASSFRVNTEAFF,TGTGCCAGCAGCTTTCGGGTGAACACTGAAGCTTTCTTT
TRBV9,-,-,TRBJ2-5,CASSVDGGLPYF,TGTGCCAGCAGCGTAGACGGGGGGCTACCTTACTTC
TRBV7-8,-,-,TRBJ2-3,CASSLTSSSTDTQYF,TGTGCCAGCAGCCTGACCTCCTCTAGCACAGATACGCAGTATTTT
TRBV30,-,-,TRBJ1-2,CAQTTERYGYTF,TGTGCCCAAACGACAGAACGCTATGGCTACACCTTC
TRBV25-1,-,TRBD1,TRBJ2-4,CASSTGTGLAKNIQYF,TGTGCCAGCAGTACCGGGACAGGACTAGCCAAAAACATTCAGTACTTC
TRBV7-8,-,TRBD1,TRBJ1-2,CASSPLDRGRDGYTF,TGTGCCAGCAGCCCTCTGGACAGGGGGCGCGATGGCTACACCTTC
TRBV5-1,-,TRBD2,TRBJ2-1,CASRLAGDNEQFF,TGCGCCAGCAGGCTAGCGGGGGACAATGAGCAGTTCTTC
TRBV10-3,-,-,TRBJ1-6,CAISDGGGLNNSPLHF,TGTGCCATCAGTGACGGGGGGGGCCTGAATAATTCACCCCTCCACTTT
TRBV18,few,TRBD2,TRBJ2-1,CASSPIPRGVNNEQFF,TGTGCCAGCTCACCAATTCCGCGGGGGGTAAACAATGAGCAGTTCTTC
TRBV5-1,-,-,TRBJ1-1,CASRGTTNTEAFF,TGCGCCAGCAGAGGGACTACTAACACTGAAGCTTTCTTT
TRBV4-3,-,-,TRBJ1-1,CASSQVRYTEAFF,TGCGCCAGCAGCCAAGTAAGGTACACTGAAGCTTTCTTT
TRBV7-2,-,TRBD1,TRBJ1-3,CASSLEGASGNTIYF,TGTGCCAGCAGCTTAGAGGGGGCCTCTGGAAACACCATATATTTT
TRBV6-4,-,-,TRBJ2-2,CASSVQSENTGELFF,TGTGCCAGCAGTGTCCAGAGCGAAAACACCGGGGAGCTGTTTTTT
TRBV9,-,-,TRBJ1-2,CASSVGRRGGGYTF,TGTGCCAGCAGCGTAGGGAGGAGGGGAGGAGGCTACACCTTC
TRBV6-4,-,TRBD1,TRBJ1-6,CASSTGNNSPLHF,TGTGCCAGCTCGACAGGGAATAATTCACCCCTCCACTTT
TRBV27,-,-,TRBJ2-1,CASSLGFPTEQFF,TGTGCCAGCAGTTTAGGGTTTCCTACTGAGCAGTTCTTC
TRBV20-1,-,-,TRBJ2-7,CSASVQEISSYEQYF,TGCAGTGCTAGTGTGCAGGAGATCTCCTCCTACGAGCAGTACTTC
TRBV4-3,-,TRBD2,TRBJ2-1,CASSQEALAGLYNEQFF,TGCGCCAGCAGCCAAGAAGCCCTAGCGGGGCTCTACAATGAGCAGTTCTTC